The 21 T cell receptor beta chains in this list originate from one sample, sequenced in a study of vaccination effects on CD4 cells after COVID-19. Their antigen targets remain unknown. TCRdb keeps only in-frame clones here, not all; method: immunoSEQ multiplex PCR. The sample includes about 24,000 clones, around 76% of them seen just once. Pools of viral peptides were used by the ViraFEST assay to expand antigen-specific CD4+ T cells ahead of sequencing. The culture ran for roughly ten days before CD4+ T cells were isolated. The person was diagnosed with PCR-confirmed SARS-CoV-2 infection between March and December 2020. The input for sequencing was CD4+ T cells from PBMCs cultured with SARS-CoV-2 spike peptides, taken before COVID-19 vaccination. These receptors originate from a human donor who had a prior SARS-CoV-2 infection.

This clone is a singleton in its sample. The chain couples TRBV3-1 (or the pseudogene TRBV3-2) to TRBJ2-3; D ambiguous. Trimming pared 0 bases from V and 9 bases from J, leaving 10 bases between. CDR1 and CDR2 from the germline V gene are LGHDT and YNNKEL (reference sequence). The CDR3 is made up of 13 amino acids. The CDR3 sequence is CASSQDRTQTQYF. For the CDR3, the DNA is TGTGCCAGCAGCCAAGATAGAACCCAAACGCAGTATTTT.

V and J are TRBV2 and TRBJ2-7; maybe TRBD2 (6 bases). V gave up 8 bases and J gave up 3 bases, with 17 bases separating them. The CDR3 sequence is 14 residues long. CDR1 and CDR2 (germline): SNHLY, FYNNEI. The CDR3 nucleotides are TGTGCCAGCCGTTTCGCCCCAGCGGGCTACGAGCAGTACTTC. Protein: CASRFAPAGYEQYF.

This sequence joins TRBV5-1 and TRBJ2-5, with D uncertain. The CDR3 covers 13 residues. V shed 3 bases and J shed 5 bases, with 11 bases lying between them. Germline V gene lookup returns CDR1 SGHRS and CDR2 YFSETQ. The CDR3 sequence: CASSYRPQETQYF. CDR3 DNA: TGCGCCAGCAGCTACCGACCGCAGGAGACCCAGTACTTC. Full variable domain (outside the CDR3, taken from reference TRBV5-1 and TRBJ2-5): KAGVTQTPRYLIKTRGQQVTLSCSPISGHRSVSWYQQTPGQGLQFLFEYFSETQRNKGNFPGRFSGRQFSNSRSEMNVSTLELGDSALYLCASSYRPQETQYFGPGTRLLVL.

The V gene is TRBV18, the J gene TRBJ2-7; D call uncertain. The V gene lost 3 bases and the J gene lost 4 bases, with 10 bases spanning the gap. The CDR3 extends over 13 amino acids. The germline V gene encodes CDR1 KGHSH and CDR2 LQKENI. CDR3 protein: CASSPQVDYEQYF. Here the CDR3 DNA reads TGTGCCAGCTCACCGCAGGTGGATTACGAGCAGTACTTC.

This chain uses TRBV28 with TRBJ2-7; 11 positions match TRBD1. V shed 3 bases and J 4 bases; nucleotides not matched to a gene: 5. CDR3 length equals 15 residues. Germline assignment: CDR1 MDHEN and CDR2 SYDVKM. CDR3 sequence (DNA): TGTGCCAGCAGTTTGCCGGGGACAGGGGGTTACGAGCAGTACTTC. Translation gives CASSLPGTGGYEQYF.

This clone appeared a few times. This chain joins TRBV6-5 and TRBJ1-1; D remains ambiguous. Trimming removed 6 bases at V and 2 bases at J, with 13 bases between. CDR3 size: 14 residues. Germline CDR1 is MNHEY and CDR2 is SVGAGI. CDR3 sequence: CASRFVATNTEAFF. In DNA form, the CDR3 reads TGTGCCAGCAGATTCGTCGCCACTAACACTGAAGCTTTCTTT.

The CDR3 spells CASSPDLLSGGSYEQYF. Here the CDR3 DNA reads TGTGCCAGCAGCCCGGACCTACTAAGCGGGGGCTCCTACGAGCAGTACTTC. The chain uses TRBV7-2 and TRBJ2-7; 8 bases are a match to TRBD2. With V trimmed by 5 bases and J by 0 bases, 12 bases remained unmatched. There are 17 residues in the CDR3. Germline V gives CDR1 SGHTA, CDR2 FQGNSA.

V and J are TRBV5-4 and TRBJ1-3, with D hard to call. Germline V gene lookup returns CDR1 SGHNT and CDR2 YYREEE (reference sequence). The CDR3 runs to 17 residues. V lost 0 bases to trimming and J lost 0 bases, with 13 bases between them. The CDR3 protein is CASSLGGGLASGNTIYF. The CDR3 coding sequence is TGTGCCAGCAGCTTGGGAGGTGGTCTGGCCTCTGGAAACACCATATATTTT.

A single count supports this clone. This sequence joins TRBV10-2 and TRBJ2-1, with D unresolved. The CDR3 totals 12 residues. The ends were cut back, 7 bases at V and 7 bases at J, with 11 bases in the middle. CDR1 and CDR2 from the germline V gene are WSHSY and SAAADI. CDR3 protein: CASKDTFNEQFF. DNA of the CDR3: TGCGCCAGCAAAGACACCTTTAATGAGCAGTTCTTC.

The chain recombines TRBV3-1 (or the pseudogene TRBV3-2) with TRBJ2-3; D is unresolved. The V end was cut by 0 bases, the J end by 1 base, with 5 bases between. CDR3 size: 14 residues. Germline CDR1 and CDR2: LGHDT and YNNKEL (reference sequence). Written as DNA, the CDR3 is TGTGCCAGCAGCCAAGAATGGGGCACAGATACGCAGTATTTT. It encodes CASSQEWGTDTQYF.

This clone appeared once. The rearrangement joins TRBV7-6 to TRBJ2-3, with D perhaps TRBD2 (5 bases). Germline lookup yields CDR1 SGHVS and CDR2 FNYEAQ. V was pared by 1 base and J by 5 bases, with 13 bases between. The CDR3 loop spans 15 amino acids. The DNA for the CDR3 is TGTGCCAGCAGCTTAGTAAGTCTAGCTGAAGATACGCAGTATTTT. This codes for CASSLVSLAEDTQYF.

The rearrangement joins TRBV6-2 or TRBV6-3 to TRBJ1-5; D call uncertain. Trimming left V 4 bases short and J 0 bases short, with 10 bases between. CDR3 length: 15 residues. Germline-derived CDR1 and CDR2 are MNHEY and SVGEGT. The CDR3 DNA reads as TGTGCCAGCAGTTCTATACACAATAGCAATCAGCCCCAGCATTTT. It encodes CASSSIHNSNQPQHF.

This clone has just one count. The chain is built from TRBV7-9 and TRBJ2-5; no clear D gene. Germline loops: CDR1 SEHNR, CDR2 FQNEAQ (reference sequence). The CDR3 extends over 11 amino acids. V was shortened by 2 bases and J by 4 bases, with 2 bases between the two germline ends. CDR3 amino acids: CASSLIETQYF. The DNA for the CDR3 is TGTGCCAGCAGCTTAATAGAGACCCAGTACTTC. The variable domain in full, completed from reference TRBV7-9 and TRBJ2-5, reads DTGVSQNPRHKITKRGQNVTFRCDPISEHNRLYWYRQTLGQGPEFLTYFQNEAQLEKSRLLSDRFSAERPKGSFSTLEIQRTEQGDSAMYLCASSLIETQYFGPGTRLLVL.

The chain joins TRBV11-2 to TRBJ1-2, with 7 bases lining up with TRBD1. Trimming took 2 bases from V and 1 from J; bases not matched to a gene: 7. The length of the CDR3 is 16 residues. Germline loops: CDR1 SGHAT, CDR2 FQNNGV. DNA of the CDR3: TGTGCCAGCAGCTTAACTCTACAGGGGAATAACTATGGCTACACCTTC. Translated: CASSLTLQGNNYGYTF. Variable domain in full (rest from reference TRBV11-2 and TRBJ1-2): EAGVAQSPRYKIIEKRQSVAFWCNPISGHATLYWYQQILGQGPKLLIQFQNNGVVDDSQLPKDRFSAERLKGVDSTLKIQPAKLEDSAVYLCASSLTLQGNNYGYTFGSGTRLTVV.

CDR3 amino acids: CASSQSAEQYF. Written as DNA, the CDR3 is TGCGCCAGCAGTCAATCTGCGGAGCAGTACTTC. V and J are TRBV23-1 and TRBJ2-7; no firm D call. TRBV23-1 is designated an ORF whose function remains uncertain. The CDR3 runs 11 residues. Trimming pared 0 bases from V and 7 bases from J, leaving 4 bases between.

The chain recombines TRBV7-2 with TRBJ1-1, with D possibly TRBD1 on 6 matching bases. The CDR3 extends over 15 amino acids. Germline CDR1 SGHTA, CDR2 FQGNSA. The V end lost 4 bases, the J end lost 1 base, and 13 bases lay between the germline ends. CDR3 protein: CASSSQGIQNTEAFF. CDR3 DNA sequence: TGTGCCAGCAGCTCGCAGGGGATTCAGAACACTGAAGCTTTCTTT.

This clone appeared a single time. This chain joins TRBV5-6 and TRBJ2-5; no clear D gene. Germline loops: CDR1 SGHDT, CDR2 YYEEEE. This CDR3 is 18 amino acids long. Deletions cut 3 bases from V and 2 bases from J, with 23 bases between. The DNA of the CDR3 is TGTGCCAGCAGCTCTAACATGGGCCTTCGACCACGGCAAGAGACCCAGTACTTC. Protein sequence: CASSSNMGLRPRQETQYF.

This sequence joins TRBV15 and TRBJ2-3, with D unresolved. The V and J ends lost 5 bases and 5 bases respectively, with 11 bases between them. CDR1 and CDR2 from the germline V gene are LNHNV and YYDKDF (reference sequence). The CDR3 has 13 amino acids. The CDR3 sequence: CATSLEEEDTQYF. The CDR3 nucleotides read TGTGCCACCAGCCTAGAGGAAGAAGATACGCAGTATTTT.

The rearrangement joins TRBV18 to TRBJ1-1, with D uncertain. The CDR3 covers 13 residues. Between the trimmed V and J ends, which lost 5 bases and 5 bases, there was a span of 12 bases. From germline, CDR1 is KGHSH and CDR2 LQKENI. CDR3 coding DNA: TGTGCCAGCTCAGAGACTGTTGGGACTGAAGCTTTCTTT. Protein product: CASSETVGTEAFF.

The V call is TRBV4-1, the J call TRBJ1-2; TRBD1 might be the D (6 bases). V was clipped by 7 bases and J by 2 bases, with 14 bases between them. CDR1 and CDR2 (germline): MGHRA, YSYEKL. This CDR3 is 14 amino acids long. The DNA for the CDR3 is TGCGCCAGCACCCTGGACAGAAACAACTATGGCTACACCTTC. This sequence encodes CASTLDRNNYGYTF.

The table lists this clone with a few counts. In DNA, the CDR3 is TGTGCCAGCAGGACCACCCCGGGACAGGGACGGAATTCACCCCTCCACTTT. Translation: CASRTTPGQGRNSPLHF. The gene calls are TRBV2 and TRBJ1-6; 9 bases agree with TRBD1. V lost 6 bases, J lost 7 bases, and 13 bases stayed unmatched. Germline V gene data show CDR1 as SNHLY and CDR2 as FYNNEI. The CDR3 is 17 amino acids. Filled out from reference TRBV2 and TRBJ1-6, the complete variable domain reads EPEVTQTPSHQVTQMGQEVILRCVPISNHLYFYWYRQILGQKVEFLVSFYNNEISEKSEIFDDQFSVERPDGSNFTLKIRSTKLEDSAMYFCASRTTPGQGRNSPLHFGNGTRLTVT.